The clone carrying this T cell receptor beta chain was counted a few times. What it recognizes is unknown. These data originate in a study of Ad26.COV2.S vaccination and SARS-CoV-2 variants. The study, taken as a whole, reports: Reports say spike-specific CD8+ and CD4+ T cell responses covered substantial breadth after vaccination.

This sample's treatment: 19 received Ad26.COV2.S at low or high dose, single or two shots; several received placebo; per-sample allocation not given. Samples analyzed were those drawn on day 63 after the first vaccine or placebo injection. Assay used: immunoSEQ multiplex PCR; TCRdb lists only in-frame clones, some missing. In the table there are about 380,000 clones, approximately 83% of which are singletons. The sequencing here drew on peripheral blood, taken in a trial of Ad26.COV2.S vaccine versus placebo. The TCR originated in a person aged 18-60 years who received the Ad26.COV2.S COVID-19 vaccine or a placebo.

In DNA, the CDR3 is TGTGCCAGCACCGCAAGGGCCAGCGAGCAGTACTTC. Translated, it gives CASTARASEQYF. V gene TRBV7-9 combines with J gene TRBJ2-7, with D unclear. V lost 7 bases to trimming and J lost 6 bases, with 13 bases between them. Germline V gives CDR1 SEHNR, CDR2 FQNEAQ (reference sequence). CDR3 length: 12 residues.